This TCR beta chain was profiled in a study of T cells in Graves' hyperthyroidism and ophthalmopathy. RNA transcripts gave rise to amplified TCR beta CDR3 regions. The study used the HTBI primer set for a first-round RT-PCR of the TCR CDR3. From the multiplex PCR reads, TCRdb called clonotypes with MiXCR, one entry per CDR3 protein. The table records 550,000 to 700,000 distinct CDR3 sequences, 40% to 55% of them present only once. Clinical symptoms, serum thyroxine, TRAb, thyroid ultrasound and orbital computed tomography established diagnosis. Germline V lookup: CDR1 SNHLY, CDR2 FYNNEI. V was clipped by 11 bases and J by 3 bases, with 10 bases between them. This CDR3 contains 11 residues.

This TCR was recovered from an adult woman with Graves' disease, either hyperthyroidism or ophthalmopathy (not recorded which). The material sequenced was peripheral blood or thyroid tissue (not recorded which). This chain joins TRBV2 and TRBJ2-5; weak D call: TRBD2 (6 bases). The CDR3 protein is CAGGAKETQYF. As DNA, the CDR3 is TGTGCCGGCGGGGCCAAAGAGACCCAGTACTTC. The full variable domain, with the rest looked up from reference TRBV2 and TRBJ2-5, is EPEVTQTPSHQVTQMGQEVILRCVPISNHLYFYWYRQILGQKVEFLVSFYNNEISEKSEIFDDQFSVERPDGSNFTLKIRSTKLEDSAMYFCAGGAKETQYFGPGTRLLVL.